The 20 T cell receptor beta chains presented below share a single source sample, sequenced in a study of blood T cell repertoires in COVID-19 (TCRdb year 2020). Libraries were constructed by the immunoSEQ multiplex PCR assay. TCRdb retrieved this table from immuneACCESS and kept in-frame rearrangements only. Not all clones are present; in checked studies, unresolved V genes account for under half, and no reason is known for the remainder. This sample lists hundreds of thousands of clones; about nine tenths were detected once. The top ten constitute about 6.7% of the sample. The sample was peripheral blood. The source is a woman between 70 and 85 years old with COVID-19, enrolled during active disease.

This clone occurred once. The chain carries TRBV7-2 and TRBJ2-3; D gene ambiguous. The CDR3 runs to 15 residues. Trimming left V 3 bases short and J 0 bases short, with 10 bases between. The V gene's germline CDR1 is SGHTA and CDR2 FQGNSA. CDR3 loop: CASSFEALSTDTQYF. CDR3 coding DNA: TGTGCCAGCAGCTTCGAGGCGCTTAGCACAGATACGCAGTATTTT.

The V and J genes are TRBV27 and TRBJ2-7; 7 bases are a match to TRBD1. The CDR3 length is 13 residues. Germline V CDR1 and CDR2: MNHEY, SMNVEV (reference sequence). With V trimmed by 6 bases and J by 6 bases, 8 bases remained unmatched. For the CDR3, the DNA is TGTGCCAGCAGCCCGTGGACAGGCGGCGAGCAGTACTTC. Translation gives CASSPWTGGEQYF.

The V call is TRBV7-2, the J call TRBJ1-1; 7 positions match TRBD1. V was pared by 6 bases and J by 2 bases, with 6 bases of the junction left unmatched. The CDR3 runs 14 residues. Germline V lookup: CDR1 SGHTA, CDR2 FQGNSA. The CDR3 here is CASRSGQRNTEAFF. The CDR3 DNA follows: TGTGCCAGCAGATCGGGACAGCGAAACACTGAAGCTTTCTTT.

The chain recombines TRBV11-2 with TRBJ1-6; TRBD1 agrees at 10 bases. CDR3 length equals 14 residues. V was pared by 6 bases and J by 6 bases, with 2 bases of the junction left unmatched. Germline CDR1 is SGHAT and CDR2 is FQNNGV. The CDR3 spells CASRRDRGNSPLHF. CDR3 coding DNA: TGTGCCAGCAGGAGGGACAGGGGTAATTCACCCCTCCACTTT. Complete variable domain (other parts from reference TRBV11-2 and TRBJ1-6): EAGVAQSPRYKIIEKRQSVAFWCNPISGHATLYWYQQILGQGPKLLIQFQNNGVVDDSQLPKDRFSAERLKGVDSTLKIQPAKLEDSAVYLCASRRDRGNSPLHFGNGTRLTVT.

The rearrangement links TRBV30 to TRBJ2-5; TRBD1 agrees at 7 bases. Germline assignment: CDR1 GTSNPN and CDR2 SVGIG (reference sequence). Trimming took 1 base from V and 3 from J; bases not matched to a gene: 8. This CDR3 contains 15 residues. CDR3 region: CAWSARDSPKETQYF. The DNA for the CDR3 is TGTGCCTGGAGTGCCCGGGACAGCCCAAAAGAGACCCAGTACTTC.

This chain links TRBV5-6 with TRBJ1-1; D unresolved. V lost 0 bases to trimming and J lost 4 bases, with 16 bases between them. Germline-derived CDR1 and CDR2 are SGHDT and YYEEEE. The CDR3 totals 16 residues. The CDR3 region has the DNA TGTGCCAGCAGCTTGGAAACCCCCCCACGACTCACTGAAGCTTTCTTT. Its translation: CASSLETPPRLTEAFF.

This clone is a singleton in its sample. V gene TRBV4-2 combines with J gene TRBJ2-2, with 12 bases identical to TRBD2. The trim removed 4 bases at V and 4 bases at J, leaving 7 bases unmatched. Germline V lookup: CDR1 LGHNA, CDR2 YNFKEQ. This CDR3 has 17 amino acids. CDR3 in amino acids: CASSLRLAGAPTGELFF. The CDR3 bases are TGTGCCAGCAGCCTCCGACTAGCGGGGGCCCCCACCGGGGAGCTGTTTTTT.

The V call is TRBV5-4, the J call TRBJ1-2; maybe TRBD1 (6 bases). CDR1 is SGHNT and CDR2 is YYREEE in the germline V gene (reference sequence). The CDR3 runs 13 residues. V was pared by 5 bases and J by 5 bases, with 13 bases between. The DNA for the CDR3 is TGTGCCAGCAGAACCGGGACAACTTATGGCTACACCTTC. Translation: CASRTGTTYGYTF.

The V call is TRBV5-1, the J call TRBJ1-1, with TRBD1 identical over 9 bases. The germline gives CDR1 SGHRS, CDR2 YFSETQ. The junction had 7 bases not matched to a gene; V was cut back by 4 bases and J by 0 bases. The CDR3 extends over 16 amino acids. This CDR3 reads CASSPSRDRVNTEAFF. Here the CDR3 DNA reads TGCGCCAGCAGCCCTTCCCGGGACAGGGTGAACACTGAAGCTTTCTTT.

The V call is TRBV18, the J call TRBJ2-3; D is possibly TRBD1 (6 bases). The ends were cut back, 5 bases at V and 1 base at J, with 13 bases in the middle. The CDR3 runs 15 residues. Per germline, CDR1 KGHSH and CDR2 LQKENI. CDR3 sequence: CASSFTRGGTDTQYF. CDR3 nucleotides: TGTGCCAGCTCATTTACCAGGGGTGGCACAGATACGCAGTATTTT.

CDR3 amino acids: CASGLVGRGGNQPQHF. As DNA, the CDR3 is TGTGCTAGTGGTTTGGTAGGTAGGGGAGGGAATCAGCCCCAGCATTTT. The rearrangement uses TRBV12-5 and TRBJ1-5; a possible D gene is TRBD1 (5 bases). Germline CDR1 reads LGHNT; CDR2 reads FRNRAP. This CDR3 spans 16 amino acids. The V and J ends lost 0 bases and 4 bases respectively, with 13 bases between them.

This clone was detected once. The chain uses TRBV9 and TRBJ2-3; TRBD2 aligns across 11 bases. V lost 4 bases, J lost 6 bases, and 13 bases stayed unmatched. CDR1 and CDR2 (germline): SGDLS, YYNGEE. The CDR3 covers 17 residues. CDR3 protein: CASSIGLAGTASDTQYF. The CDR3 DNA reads TGTGCCAGCAGCATAGGACTAGCGGGCACTGCGAGCGATACGCAGTATTTT.

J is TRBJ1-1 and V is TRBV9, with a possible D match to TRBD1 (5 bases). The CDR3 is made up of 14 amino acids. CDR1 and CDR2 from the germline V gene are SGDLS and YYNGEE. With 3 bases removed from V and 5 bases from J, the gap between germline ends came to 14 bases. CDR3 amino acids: CASSASKGRTEAFF. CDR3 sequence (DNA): TGTGCCAGCAGCGCCTCAAAGGGGCGGACTGAAGCTTTCTTT.

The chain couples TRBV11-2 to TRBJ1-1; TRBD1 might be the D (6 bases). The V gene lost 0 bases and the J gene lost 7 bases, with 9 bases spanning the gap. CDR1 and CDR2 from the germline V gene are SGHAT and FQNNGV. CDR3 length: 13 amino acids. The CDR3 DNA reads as TGTGCCAGCAGCTTAGACCGGACAGTTGAAGCTTTCTTT. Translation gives CASSLDRTVEAFF.

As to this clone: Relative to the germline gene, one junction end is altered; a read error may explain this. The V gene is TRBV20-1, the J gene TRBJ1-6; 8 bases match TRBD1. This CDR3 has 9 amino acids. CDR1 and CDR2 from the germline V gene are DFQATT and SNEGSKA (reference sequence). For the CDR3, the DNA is TGCAGTGCCATTTCGACAGGGGACTTT. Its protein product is CSAISTGDF.

CDR3 sequence (DNA): TGTGCCAGCAGCTTACGACAGGGAGACACTGAAGCTTTCTTT. The encoded protein is CASSLRQGDTEAFF. The chain has TRBV7-9 and TRBJ1-1; TRBD1 agrees at 7 bases. Germline CDR1 is SEHNR and CDR2 is FQNEAQ (reference sequence). Unmatched junction bases numbered 3, after V lost 2 bases and J lost 3 bases. CDR3 size: 14 residues.

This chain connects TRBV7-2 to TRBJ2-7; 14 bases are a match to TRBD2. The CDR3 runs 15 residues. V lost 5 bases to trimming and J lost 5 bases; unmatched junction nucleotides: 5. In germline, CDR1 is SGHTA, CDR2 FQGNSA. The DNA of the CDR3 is TGTGCCAGCAGCCCGCGGACTAGCGGGGGGAACGAGCAGTACTTC. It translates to CASSPRTSGGNEQYF.

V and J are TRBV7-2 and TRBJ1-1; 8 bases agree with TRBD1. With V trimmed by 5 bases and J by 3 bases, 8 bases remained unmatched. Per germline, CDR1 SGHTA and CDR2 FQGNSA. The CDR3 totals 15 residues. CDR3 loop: CASSVQQGGYTEAFF. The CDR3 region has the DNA TGTGCCAGCAGCGTTCAACAGGGGGGTTACACTGAAGCTTTCTTT.

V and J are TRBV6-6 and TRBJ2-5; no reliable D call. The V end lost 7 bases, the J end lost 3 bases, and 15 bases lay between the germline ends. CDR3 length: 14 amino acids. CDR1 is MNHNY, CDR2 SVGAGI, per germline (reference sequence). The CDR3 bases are TGTGCCAGCACCTCCGCAGGTCCTAAAGAGACCCAGTACTTC. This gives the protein CASTSAGPKETQYF.

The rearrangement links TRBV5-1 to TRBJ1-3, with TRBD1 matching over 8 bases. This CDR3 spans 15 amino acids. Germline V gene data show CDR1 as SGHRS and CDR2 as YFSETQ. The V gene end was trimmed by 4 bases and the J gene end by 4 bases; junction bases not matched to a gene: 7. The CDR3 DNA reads TGCGCCAGCAGCCCCGACAGGGGAGCAGGAAACACCATATATTTT. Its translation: CASSPDRGAGNTIYF.